The clone carrying this T cell receptor beta chain was seen once. CDR1 and CDR2 from the germline V gene are MNHEY and SVGEGT. The CDR3 runs to 15 residues. V was clipped by 6 bases and J by 0 bases, with 11 bases between them. Using immunoSEQ multiplex PCR, the repertoire was profiled, and TCRdb retains in-frame clones only, with some absent. This sample has around 140,000 clones, with approximately 84% found just once. This sample was included in a study of blood T cell repertoires in COVID-19. This TCR was sampled from a human donor in a cohort sampled during active COVID-19. The sequencing sample was made of peripheral blood. The J gene is TRBJ1-4, the V gene TRBV6-2 or TRBV6-3; the D is unclear. CDR3 region: CASSLADSTNEKLFF. The CDR3 bases are TGTGCCAGCAGCCTCGCAGACTCAACTAATGAAAAACTGTTTTTT.